This TCR beta chain came from a study of blood T cell repertoires in COVID-19. The method was immunoSEQ multiplex PCR; TCRdb's version includes in-frame clones alone and lacks a portion of them. This sample has some 330,000 clones, with around nine tenths found just once. Seattle patients were enrolled during active infection and followed longitudinally. Sequences were obtained from peripheral blood. The sequence was collected from a woman aged 25 to 39 with COVID-19, enrolled during active disease.

The CDR3 is CASSEAPDTDTQYF. The CDR3, as DNA: TGCGCCAGCAGTGAGGCGCCCGATACAGATACGCAGTATTTT. The chain carries TRBV10-1 and TRBJ2-3; D unclear. The germline CDR1 and CDR2 sequences are WNHNN and SYGVQD (reference sequence). The CDR3 runs 14 residues. With 2 bases removed from V and 3 bases from J, the gap between germline ends came to 9 bases.